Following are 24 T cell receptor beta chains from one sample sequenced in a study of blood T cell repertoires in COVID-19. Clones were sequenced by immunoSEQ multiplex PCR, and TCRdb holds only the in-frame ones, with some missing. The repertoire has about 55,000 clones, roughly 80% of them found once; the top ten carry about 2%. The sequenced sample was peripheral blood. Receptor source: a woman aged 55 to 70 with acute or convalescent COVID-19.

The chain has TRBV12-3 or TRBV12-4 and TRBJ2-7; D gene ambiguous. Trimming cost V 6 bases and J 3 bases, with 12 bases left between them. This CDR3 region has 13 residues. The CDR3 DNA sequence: TGTGCCAGCAGGAGAGGATTCCACTACGAGCAGTACTTC. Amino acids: CASRRGFHYEQYF.

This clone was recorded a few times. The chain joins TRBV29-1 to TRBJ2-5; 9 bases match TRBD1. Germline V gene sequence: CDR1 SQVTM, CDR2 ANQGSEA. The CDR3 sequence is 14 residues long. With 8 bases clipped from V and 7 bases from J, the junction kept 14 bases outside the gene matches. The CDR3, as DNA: TGCAGCTTCCTGGGGGGACAGGGCGTGGGGACCCAGTACTTC. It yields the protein CSFLGGQGVGTQYF.

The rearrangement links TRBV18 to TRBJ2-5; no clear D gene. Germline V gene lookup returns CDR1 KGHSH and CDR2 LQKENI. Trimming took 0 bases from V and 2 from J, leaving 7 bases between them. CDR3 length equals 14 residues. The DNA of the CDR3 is TGTGCCAGCTCACCACCGTCGTTTCAAGAGACCCAGTACTTC. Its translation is CASSPPSFQETQYF.

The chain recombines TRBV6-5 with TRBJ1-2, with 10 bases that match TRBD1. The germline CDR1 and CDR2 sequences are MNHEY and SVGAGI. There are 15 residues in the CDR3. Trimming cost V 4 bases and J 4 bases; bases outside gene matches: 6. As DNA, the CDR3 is TGTGCCAGCAGTTCCTGGACAGGGGGTTTCTATGGCTACACCTTC. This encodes CASSSWTGGFYGYTF.

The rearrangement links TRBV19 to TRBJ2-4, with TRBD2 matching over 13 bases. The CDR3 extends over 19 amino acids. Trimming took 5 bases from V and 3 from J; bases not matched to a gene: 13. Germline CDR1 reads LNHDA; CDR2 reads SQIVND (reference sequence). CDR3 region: CASSFYWTSGGIGKNIQYF. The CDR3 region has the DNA TGTGCCAGTAGTTTCTACTGGACTAGCGGGGGTATCGGCAAAAACATTCAGTACTTC.

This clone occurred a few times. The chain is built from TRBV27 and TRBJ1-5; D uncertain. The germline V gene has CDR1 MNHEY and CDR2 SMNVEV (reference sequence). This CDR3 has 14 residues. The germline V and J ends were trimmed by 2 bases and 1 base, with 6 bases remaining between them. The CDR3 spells CASSLHPSNQPQHF. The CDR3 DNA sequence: TGTGCCAGCAGTTTACATCCAAGCAATCAGCCCCAGCATTTT.

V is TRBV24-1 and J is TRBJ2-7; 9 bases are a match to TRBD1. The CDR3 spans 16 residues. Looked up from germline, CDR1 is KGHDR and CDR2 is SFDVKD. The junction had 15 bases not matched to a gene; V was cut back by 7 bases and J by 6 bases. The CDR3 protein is CATSPGDWTGDPEQYF. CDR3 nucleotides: TGTGCCACCAGCCCCGGGGACTGGACAGGGGATCCCGAGCAGTACTTC.

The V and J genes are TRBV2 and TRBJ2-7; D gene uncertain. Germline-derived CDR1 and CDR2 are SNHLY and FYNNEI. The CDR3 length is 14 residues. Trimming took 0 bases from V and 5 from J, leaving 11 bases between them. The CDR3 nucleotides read TGTGCCAGCAGTGAAGCGCTTCGAAACAACGAGCAGTACTTC. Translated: CASSEALRNNEQYF.

CDR3 in DNA: TGTGCCAGCACCCAGGGAAGGTATGGCTACACCTTC. It translates to CASTQGRYGYTF. The V and J genes are TRBV6-5 and TRBJ1-2, with a weak D call TRBD1 (5 bases). The CDR3 is 12 amino acids. Germline lookup yields CDR1 MNHEY and CDR2 SVGAGI. Between the trimmed V and J ends, which lost 7 bases and 5 bases, there was a span of 11 bases.

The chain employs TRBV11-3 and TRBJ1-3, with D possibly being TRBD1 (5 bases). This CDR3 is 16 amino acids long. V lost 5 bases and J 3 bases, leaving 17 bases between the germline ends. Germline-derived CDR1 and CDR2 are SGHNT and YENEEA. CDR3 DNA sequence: TGTGCCAGCAGCCCCCAAGGGGAGGAACGTGGAAACACCATATATTTT. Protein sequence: CASSPQGEERGNTIYF.

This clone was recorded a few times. The CDR3 coding sequence is TGTGCCAGCAAGAGGGACAGGGGGGACTATGGCTACACCTTC. Protein: CASKRDRGDYGYTF. This rearrangement joins TRBV2 to TRBJ1-2; 11 nucleotides line up with TRBD1. There are 14 residues in the CDR3. Trimming took 7 bases from V and 3 from J; bases not matched to a gene: 4. CDR1 and CDR2 (germline): SNHLY, FYNNEI.

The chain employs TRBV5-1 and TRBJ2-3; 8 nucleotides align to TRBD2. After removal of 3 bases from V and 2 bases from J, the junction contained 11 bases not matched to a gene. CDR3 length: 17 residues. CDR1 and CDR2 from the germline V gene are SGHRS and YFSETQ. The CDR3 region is CASSSLPGRGDTDTQYF. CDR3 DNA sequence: TGCGCCAGCAGCTCCCTTCCGGGGCGGGGGGACACAGATACGCAGTATTTT.

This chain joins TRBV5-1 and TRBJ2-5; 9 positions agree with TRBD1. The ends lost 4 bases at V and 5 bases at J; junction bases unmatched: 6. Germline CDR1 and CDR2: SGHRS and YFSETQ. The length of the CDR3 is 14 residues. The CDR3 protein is CASSIGTGLETQYF. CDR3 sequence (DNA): TGCGCCAGCAGCATCGGGACAGGGTTGGAGACCCAGTACTTC.

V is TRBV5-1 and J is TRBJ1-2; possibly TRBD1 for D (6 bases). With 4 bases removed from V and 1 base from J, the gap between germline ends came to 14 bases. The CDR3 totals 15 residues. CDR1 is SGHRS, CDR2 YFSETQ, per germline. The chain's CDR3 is CASSPGGDVNYGYTF. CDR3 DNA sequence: TGCGCCAGCAGCCCGGGGGGCGATGTTAACTATGGCTACACCTTC.

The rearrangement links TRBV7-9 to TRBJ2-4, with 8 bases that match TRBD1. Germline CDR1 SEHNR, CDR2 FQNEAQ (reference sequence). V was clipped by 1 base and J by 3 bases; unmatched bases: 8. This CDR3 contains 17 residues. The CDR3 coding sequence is TGTGCCAGCAGCTTAGGGACAGGGCCCGGGGGCAAAAACATTCAGTACTTC. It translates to CASSLGTGPGGKNIQYF.

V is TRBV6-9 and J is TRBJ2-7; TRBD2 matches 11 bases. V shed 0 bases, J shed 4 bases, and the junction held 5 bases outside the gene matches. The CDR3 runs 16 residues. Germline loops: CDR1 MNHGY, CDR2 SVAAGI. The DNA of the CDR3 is TGTGCCAGCAGTTATTCTAGCGGGGGGGCCCAGTACGAGCAGTACTTC. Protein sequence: CASSYSSGGAQYEQYF.

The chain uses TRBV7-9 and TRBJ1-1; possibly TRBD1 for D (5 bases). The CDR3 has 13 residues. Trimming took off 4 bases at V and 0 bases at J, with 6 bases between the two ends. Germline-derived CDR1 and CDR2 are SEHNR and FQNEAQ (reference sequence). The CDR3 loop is CASSSTVNTEAFF. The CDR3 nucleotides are TGTGCCAGCAGCTCGACAGTGAACACTGAAGCTTTCTTT.

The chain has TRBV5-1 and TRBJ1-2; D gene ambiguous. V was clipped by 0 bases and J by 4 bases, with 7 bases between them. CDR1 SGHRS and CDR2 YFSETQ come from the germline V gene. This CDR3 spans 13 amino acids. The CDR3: CASSLGERYGYTF. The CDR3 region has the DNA TGCGCCAGCAGCTTGGGGGAGCGCTATGGCTACACCTTC. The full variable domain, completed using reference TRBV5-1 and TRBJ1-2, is KAGVTQTPRYLIKTRGQQVTLSCSPISGHRSVSWYQQTPGQGLQFLFEYFSETQRNKGNFPGRFSGRQFSNSRSEMNVSTLELGDSALYLCASSLGERYGYTFGSGTRLTVV.

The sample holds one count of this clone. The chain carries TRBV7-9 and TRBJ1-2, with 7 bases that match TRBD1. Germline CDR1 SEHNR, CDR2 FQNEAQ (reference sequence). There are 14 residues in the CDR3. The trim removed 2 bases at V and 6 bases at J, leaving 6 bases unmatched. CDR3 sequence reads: CASSLSRQGHGYTF. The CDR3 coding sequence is TGTGCCAGCAGCTTATCACGACAGGGTCATGGCTACACCTTC.

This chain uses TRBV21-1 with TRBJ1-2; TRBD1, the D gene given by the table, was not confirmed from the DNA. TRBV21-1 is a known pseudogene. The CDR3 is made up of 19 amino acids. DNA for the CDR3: TGTGCCAGCAGCAAACCCCCGGGCAGGGGGGAAGTGGTGAGCTATGGCTACACCTTC. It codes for CASSKPPGRGEVVSYGYTF.

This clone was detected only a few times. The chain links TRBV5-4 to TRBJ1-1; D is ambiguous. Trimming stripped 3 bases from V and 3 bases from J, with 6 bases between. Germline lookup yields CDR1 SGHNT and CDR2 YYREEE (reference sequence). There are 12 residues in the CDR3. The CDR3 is CASSWEDTEAFF. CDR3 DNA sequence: TGTGCCAGCAGCTGGGAGGACACTGAAGCTTTCTTT.

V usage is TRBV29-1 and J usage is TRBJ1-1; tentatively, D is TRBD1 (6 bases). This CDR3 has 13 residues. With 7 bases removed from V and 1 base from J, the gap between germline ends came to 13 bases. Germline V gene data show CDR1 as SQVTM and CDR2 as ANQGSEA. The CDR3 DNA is TGCAGCGCTAGGACAGACCCGAACACTGAAGCTTTCTTT. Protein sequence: CSARTDPNTEAFF.

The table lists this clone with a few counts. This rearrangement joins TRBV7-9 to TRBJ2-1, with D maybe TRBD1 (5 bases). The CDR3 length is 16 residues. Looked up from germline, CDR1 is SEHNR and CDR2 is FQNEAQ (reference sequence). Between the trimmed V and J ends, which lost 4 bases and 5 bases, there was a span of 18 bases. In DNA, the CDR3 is TGTGCCAGCAGCTCGCCTTACAGGACCGGCCACAATGAGCAGTTCTTC. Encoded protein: CASSSPYRTGHNEQFF.

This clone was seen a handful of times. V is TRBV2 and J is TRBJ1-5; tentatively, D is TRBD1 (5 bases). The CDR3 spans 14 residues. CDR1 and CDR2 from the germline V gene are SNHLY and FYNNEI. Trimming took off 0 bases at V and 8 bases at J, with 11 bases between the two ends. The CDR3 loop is CASSEAGLREPQHF. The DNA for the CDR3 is TGTGCCAGCAGTGAAGCGGGACTAAGGGAGCCCCAGCATTTT.